This passage covers 24 T cell receptor beta chains from one sample sequenced in a study of cytomegalovirus exposure and HLA in healthy donors. The repertoire was sequenced with immunoSEQ multiplex PCR; TCRdb's copy has only in-frame clones and lacks some. The sample includes roughly 330,000 clones, approximately 90% of them seen just once. The sample comprised PBMCs. Receptors originate from a woman aged 30 to 39 in good health and CMV-seropositive.

The rearrangement uses TRBV30 and TRBJ2-1; either TRBD1 or TRBD2 may supply D (7 bases each). Germline V gene sequence: CDR1 GTSNPN, CDR2 SVGIG (reference sequence). The CDR3 sequence is 14 residues long. Trimming left V 3 bases short and J 3 bases short, with 12 bases between. CDR3 coding DNA: TGTGCCTGGAGGCAGGGGGGGCTCTACAATGAGCAGTTCTTC. Translation gives CAWRQGGLYNEQFF.

This clone was seen a few times. The CDR3 DNA sequence: TGTGCCAGCAGCCACGACAGGGGCGTGGTGAACACTGAAGCTTTCTTT. Encoded protein: CASSHDRGVVNTEAFF. The V gene is TRBV7-2, the J gene TRBJ1-1, with 8 positions matching TRBD1. Looked up from germline, CDR1 is SGHTA and CDR2 is FQGNSA. Trimming took 5 bases from V and 0 from J; bases not matched to a gene: 8. The CDR3 runs to 16 residues.

The V gene is TRBV4-1, the J gene TRBJ1-2, with D uncertain. The CDR3 extends over 11 amino acids. Trimming stripped 0 bases from V and 8 bases from J, with 4 bases between. Per the germline V gene, CDR1 is MGHRA and CDR2 is YSYEKL. In DNA form, the CDR3 reads TGCGCCAGCAGCCAAGACGGGGGCTACACCTTC. It codes for CASSQDGGYTF.

The CDR3 spells CASSYSRGLTNEKLFF. The DNA of the CDR3 is TGTGCCAGCAGTTACTCACGGGGGCTAACTAATGAAAAACTGTTTTTT. The chain combines TRBV6-5 with TRBJ1-4, with D tentatively TRBD1 (6 bases). CDR1 and CDR2 from the germline V gene are MNHEY and SVGAGI. This CDR3 is 16 amino acids long. V was trimmed by 0 bases and J by 1 base, leaving 9 bases between them.

This chain connects TRBV5-1 to TRBJ1-1; unclear D gene. Trimming took off 4 bases at V and 4 bases at J, with 14 bases between the two ends. Germline-derived CDR1 and CDR2 are SGHRS and YFSETQ. The CDR3 sequence is 14 residues long. Here the CDR3 reads CASSTDTLGTEAFF. The CDR3 bases are TGCGCCAGCAGCACCGACACCCTGGGCACTGAAGCTTTCTTT. Full variable domain (remainder filled in from reference TRBV5-1 and TRBJ1-1): KAGVTQTPRYLIKTRGQQVTLSCSPISGHRSVSWYQQTPGQGLQFLFEYFSETQRNKGNFPGRFSGRQFSNSRSEMNVSTLELGDSALYLCASSTDTLGTEAFFGQGTRLTVV.

This chain uses TRBV28 with TRBJ2-7; possibly TRBD1 for D (6 bases). Germline CDR1 reads MDHEN; CDR2 reads SYDVKM. Trimming took off 6 bases at V and 3 bases at J, with 18 bases between the two ends. The CDR3 has 15 amino acids. The CDR3 spells CASSPHGTSHYEQYF. CDR3 in DNA: TGTGCCAGCAGCCCCCACGGGACAAGTCACTACGAGCAGTACTTC.

The chain couples TRBV7-9 to TRBJ2-2; a weak D match, TRBD1 (6 bases). Per the germline V gene, CDR1 is SEHNR and CDR2 is FQNEAQ (reference sequence). The CDR3 runs to 15 residues. V was clipped by 1 base and J by 6 bases, with 12 bases between them. The CDR3 reads CASSLGDTLPGELFF. CDR3 sequence (DNA): TGTGCCAGCAGCTTAGGGGACACCCTGCCCGGGGAGCTGTTTTTT.

V and J are TRBV5-1 and TRBJ1-2, with D unclear. V was cut by 3 bases and J by 4 bases, with 10 bases left in between. The germline gives CDR1 SGHRS, CDR2 YFSETQ. There are 13 residues in the CDR3. CDR3 protein: CASSSHNGYGYTF. Written as DNA, the CDR3 is TGCGCCAGCAGCTCTCACAATGGCTATGGCTACACCTTC.

This chain links TRBV7-3 with TRBJ2-6; 8 nucleotides line up with TRBD1. V dropped 4 bases and J dropped 0; count of bases not matched to a gene: 5. This CDR3 spans 17 amino acids. Looked up from germline, CDR1 is SGHTA and CDR2 is FQGTGA. Here the CDR3 reads CASSSYGTGSGANVLTF. The CDR3 DNA follows: TGTGCCAGCAGCTCCTACGGGACAGGCTCTGGGGCCAACGTCCTGACTTTC.

This chain uses TRBV4-1 with TRBJ2-7; no clear D. With 1 base removed from V and 0 bases from J, the gap between germline ends came to 10 bases. CDR3 length: 15 residues. Germline CDR1 is MGHRA and CDR2 is YSYEKL. The CDR3 coding sequence is TGCGCCAGCAGCCAAGCCTTCCAGCTCTCCTACGAGCAGTACTTC. Translated, it gives CASSQAFQLSYEQYF.

This clone was seen only once. The chain uses TRBV19 and TRBJ1-2, with D tentatively TRBD1 (6 bases). V lost 5 bases and J 4 bases, leaving 14 bases between the germline ends. Germline V gene lookup returns CDR1 LNHDA and CDR2 SQIVND (reference sequence). The CDR3 has 14 residues. This CDR3 is CASSAGQSLYGYTF. The CDR3 DNA reads as TGTGCCAGTAGTGCTGGACAGAGTCTCTATGGCTACACCTTC.

This chain links TRBV4-2 with TRBJ2-1; the D gene could be TRBD1 or TRBD2 (5 bases each). Germline assignment: CDR1 LGHNA and CDR2 YNFKEQ. V lost 3 bases to trimming and J lost 6 bases, with 18 bases between them. The CDR3 is made up of 16 amino acids. The CDR3 loop reads CASSQRTGGGINEQFF. The CDR3, as DNA: TGTGCCAGCAGCCAGAGAACGGGTGGGGGAATCAATGAGCAGTTCTTC.

This chain uses TRBV20-1 with TRBJ1-1; possibly TRBD1 for D (6 bases). The germline V gene has CDR1 DFQATT and CDR2 SNEGSKA (reference sequence). V lost 3 bases and J lost 7, with 9 bases in between. The CDR3 covers 11 residues. CDR3 in amino acids: CSASRDIEAFF. The CDR3 DNA is TGCAGTGCTAGCCGGGACATTGAAGCTTTCTTT.

This clone was detected once. The chain couples TRBV29-1 to TRBJ2-5; D not certain. Trimming shortened V by 5 bases and J by 2 bases, and 15 bases separated the two germline ends. The length of the CDR3 is 14 residues. Looked up from germline, CDR1 is SQVTM and CDR2 is ANQGSEA. CDR3 in amino acids: CSVPFSRIQETQYF. CDR3 in DNA: TGCAGCGTTCCCTTTTCGCGGATACAAGAGACCCAGTACTTC. Full variable domain (rest looked up from reference TRBV29-1 and TRBJ2-5): SAVISQKPSRDICQRGTSLTIQCQVDSQVTMMFWYRQQPGQSLTLIATANQGSEATYESGFVIDKFPISRPNLTFSTLTVSNMSPEDSSIYLCSVPFSRIQETQYFGPGTRLLVL.

The rearrangement links TRBV6-1 to TRBJ2-2; 7 nucleotides align to TRBD2. The ends lost 6 bases at V and 9 bases at J; junction bases unmatched: 10. CDR3 length: 14 residues. In germline, CDR1 is MNHNS, CDR2 SASEGT. CDR3 in DNA: TGTGCCAGCAGACCGGGAGGTCGGGACCGGGAGCTGTTTTTT. It yields the protein CASRPGGRDRELFF.

V and J are TRBV5-4 and TRBJ2-7, with 10 positions matching TRBD1. Germline CDR1 is SGHNT and CDR2 is YYREEE (reference sequence). The J segment lost 2 bases and the V segment lost 5 bases, leaving 7 bases of the junction unmatched. The CDR3 is 15 amino acids. The CDR3: CASSLTDRGAYEQYF. CDR3 nucleotide sequence: TGTGCCAGCAGTCTGACGGACAGGGGGGCCTACGAGCAGTACTTC.

This clone was observed a single time. The chain recombines TRBV27 with TRBJ1-2; no definite D call. The germline gives CDR1 MNHEY, CDR2 SMNVEV (reference sequence). The CDR3 consists of 14 residues. With 6 bases removed from V and 4 bases from J, the gap between germline ends came to 15 bases. CDR3 sequence reads: CASRPASESYGYTF. CDR3 nucleotide sequence: TGTGCCAGCAGACCCGCCTCCGAGTCCTATGGCTACACCTTC.

The chain carries TRBV13 and TRBJ2-1; no clear D. Trimming removed 5 bases from V and 0 bases from J, with 14 bases in between. The CDR3 consists of 16 residues. In germline, CDR1 is PRHDT, CDR2 FYEKMQ (reference sequence). CDR3 DNA: TGTGCCAGCAGCCCCATTCCAAGGGCCTCCTACAATGAGCAGTTCTTC. This gives the protein CASSPIPRASYNEQFF.

This clone has a single count. The chain recombines TRBV28 with TRBJ2-7; 10 bases are a match to TRBD2. The germline V gene has CDR1 MDHEN and CDR2 SYDVKM. There are 15 residues in the CDR3. V lost 5 bases and J lost 4; bases outside the gene matches: 8. The CDR3 loop is CASSPQLAGRYEQYF. CDR3 nucleotide sequence: TGTGCCAGCAGTCCCCAACTAGCGGGAAGGTACGAGCAGTACTTC.

The chain couples TRBV7-2 to TRBJ1-5; maybe TRBD1 (5 bases). CDR1 and CDR2 from the germline V gene are SGHTA and FQGNSA. The V gene lost 5 bases and the J gene lost 4 bases, with 9 bases spanning the gap. CDR3 length: 13 residues. The CDR3 here is CASSGAPNQPQHF. The CDR3 DNA reads TGTGCCAGCAGCGGGGCACCGAATCAGCCCCAGCATTTT.

The chain joins TRBV5-1 to TRBJ2-3; 12 bases match TRBD2. The CDR3 loop spans 18 amino acids. Germline assignment: CDR1 SGHRS and CDR2 YFSETQ. The V segment lost 3 bases and the J segment 6 bases; nucleotides outside the gene matches: 14. CDR3 protein: CASSYGTVRLAGVDTQYF. CDR3 DNA: TGCGCCAGCAGCTACGGGACAGTCCGACTAGCGGGGGTTGATACGCAGTATTTT.

This clone was counted between two and nine times. This chain joins TRBV7-8 and TRBJ1-5, with D possibly TRBD1 on 6 matching bases. The CDR3 loop spans 15 amino acids. The V and J ends lost 5 bases and 4 bases respectively, with 15 bases between them. The germline CDR1 and CDR2 sequences are SGHVS and FQNEAQ. The CDR3 sequence is CASSPAGTLNQPQHF. CDR3 nucleotides: TGTGCCAGCAGCCCCGCCGGGACACTTAATCAGCCCCAGCATTTT.

The CDR3 loop is CASSLQGKIGDGYTF. The CDR3 coding sequence is TGTGCCAGCAGTTTACAGGGAAAGATAGGAGATGGCTACACCTTC. The chain combines TRBV27 with TRBJ1-2, with D possibly matching TRBD1 (5 bases). Germline V lookup: CDR1 MNHEY, CDR2 SMNVEV (reference sequence). The CDR3 has 15 residues. V gave up 2 bases and J gave up 6 bases, with 16 bases separating them.

The V and J genes are TRBV27 and TRBJ2-7, with 7 bases aligning to TRBD1. Germline assignment: CDR1 MNHEY and CDR2 SMNVEV (reference sequence). The CDR3 is 14 amino acids. V dropped 6 bases and J dropped 2; count of bases not matched to a gene: 7. This CDR3 reads CASRAYGTAYEQYF. CDR3 nucleotides: TGTGCCAGCAGGGCTTACGGGACAGCCTACGAGCAGTACTTC.